The clone carrying this T cell receptor (beta chain) was recorded only once. Its antigen is unidentified. It may be a read error: a sequence one base away is much more abundant. The sample belongs to a study of tumor-infiltrating lymphocytes in primary liver carcinoma. Researchers generated TCR beta cDNA from roughly 500 ng of total RNA, relying on a constant-region primer. ARM-PCR, slightly modified, supplied the TCR beta libraries through three nested multiplex PCR rounds. Both of the initial two PCR rounds ran for about 11 cycles and employed TRBV1-TRBV30 forward primers alongside a C-beta reverse primer. MiXCR was run by TCRdb on the multiplex PCR reads, yielding one entry per CDR3 protein. The repertoire holds fewer than 250,000 distinct CDR3 sequences, with 65% as singletons. The study, taken as a whole, reports: Tumor-adjacent and tumor-blood pairs shared a smaller degree of overlap than tumor region pairs. Tumors had a significantly higher top-250-clone fraction than blood (p = 0.039).

They got blood RNA out of unsorted whole blood and also pulled out germline DNA. Blood samples of approximately 4.1 milliliters were drawn preoperatively. The CDR3 runs to 13 residues. Germline V gene sequence: CDR1 SGHNT, CDR2 YYREEE (reference sequence). Source material: peripheral blood. The clonotype originates from a woman aged 60 to 75 with primary liver carcinoma and hepatitis B virus infection. J is TRBJ2-1 and V is TRBV5-4, with D unresolved. CDR3 sequence (DNA): TGTGCCAGCAGCTTTACCTCCTACAATGAGCAGTGCTTC. It codes for CASSFTSYNEQCF. The whole variable domain, remainder taken from reference TRBV5-4 and TRBJ2-1, is ETGVTQSPTHLIKTRGQQVTLRCSSQSGHNTVSWYQQALGQGPQFIFQYYREEENGRGNFPPRFSGLQFPNYSSELNVNALELDDSALYLCASSFTSYNEQCFGPGTRLTVL.